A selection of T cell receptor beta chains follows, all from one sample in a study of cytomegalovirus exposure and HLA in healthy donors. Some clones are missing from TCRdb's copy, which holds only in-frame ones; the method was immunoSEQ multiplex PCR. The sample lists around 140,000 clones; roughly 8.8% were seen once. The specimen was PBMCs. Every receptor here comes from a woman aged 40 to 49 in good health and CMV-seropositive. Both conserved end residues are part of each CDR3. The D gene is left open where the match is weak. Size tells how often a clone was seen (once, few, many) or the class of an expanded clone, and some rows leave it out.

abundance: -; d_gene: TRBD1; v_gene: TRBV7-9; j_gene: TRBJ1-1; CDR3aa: CASSSQTGETEAFF; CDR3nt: TGTGCCAGCAGCTCCCAGACAGGGGAAACTGAAGCTTTCTTT
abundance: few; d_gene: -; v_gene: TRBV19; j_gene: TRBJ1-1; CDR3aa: CASSMVGSWTEAFF; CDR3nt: TGTGCCAGTAGTATGGTAGGGAGTTGGACTGAAGCTTTCTTT
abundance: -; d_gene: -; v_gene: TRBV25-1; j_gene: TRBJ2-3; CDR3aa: CASSTSTDTQYF; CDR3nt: TGTGCCAGCAGTACTAGCACAGATACGCAGTATTTT
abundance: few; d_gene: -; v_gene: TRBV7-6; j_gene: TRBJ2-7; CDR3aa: CASSLSPSTQGEQYF; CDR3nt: TGTGCCAGCAGCTTAAGCCCTAGTACTCAGGGCGAGCAGTACTTC
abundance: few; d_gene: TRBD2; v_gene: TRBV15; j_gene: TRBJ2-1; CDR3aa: CATSRDRTSGGSHEQFF; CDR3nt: TGTGCCACCAGCAGAGACCGGACTAGCGGGGGGTCCCATGAGCAGTTCTTC
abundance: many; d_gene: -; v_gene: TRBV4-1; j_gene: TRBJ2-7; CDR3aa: CASSQIDRYEQYF; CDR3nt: TGCGCCAGCAGCCAGATCGACAGATACGAGCAGTACTTC
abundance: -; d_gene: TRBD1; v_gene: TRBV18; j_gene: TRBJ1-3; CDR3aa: CASSPPSISPGQGAPGNTIYF; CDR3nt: TGTGCCAGCTCACCACCATCTATATCTCCGGGACAGGGGGCGCCGGGAAACACCATATATTTT
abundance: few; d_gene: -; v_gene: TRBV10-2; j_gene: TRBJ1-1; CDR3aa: CASSEGGENTEAFF; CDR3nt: TGCGCCAGCAGTGAGGGGGGGGAGAACACTGAAGCTTTCTTT
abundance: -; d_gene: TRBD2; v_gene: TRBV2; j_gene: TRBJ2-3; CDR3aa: CASSPGGIPGQYF; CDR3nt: TGTGCCAGCAGTCCGGGGGGGATCCCCGGGCAGTATTTT
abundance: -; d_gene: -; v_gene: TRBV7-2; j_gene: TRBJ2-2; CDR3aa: CASSLGRGTNTGELFF; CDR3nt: TGTGCCAGCAGCTTAGGGAGGGGCACGAACACCGGGGAGCTGTTTTTT
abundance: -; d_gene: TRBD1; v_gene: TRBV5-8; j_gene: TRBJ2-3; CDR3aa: CASRRTGVTDTQYF; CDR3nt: TGTGCCAGCAGACGGACAGGGGTGACAGATACGCAGTATTTT
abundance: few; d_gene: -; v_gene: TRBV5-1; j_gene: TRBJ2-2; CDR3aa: CASSLGGGRDTGELFF; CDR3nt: TGCGCCAGCAGCTTGGGAGGGGGTCGTGACACCGGGGAGCTGTTTTTT
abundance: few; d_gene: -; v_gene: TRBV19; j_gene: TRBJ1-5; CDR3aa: CASSERKQLYSNQPQHF; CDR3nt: TGTGCCAGTAGCGAGAGAAAACAGCTTTATAGCAATCAGCCCCAGCATTTT
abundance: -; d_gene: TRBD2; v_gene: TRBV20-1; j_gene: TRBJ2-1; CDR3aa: CSALRLAEQFF; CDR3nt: TGCAGTGCTCTTCGACTAGCTGAGCAGTTCTTC
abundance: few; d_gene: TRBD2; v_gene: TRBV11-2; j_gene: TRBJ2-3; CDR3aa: CASSFSPGLEGPDTQYF; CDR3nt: TGTGCCAGCAGCTTTTCTCCGGGACTAGAGGGCCCAGATACGCAGTATTTT
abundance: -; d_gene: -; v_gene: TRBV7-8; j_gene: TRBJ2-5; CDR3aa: CASSLASVSLEETQYF; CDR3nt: TGTGCCAGCAGCTTGGCATCAGTGTCGCTTGAAGAGACCCAGTACTTC
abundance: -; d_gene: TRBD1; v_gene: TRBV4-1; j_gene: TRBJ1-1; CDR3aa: CASSPATGGNEAFF; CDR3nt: TGCGCCAGCAGTCCAGCGACAGGGGGCAATGAAGCTTTCTTT
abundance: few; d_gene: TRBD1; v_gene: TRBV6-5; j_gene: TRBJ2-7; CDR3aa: CASNRQGAIEQYF; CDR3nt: TGTGCCAGCAATAGACAGGGGGCCATCGAGCAGTACTTC
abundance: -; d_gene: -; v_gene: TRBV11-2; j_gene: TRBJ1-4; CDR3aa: CASSFRGGLFF; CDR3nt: TGTGCCAGCAGCTTTCGGGGAGGACTGTTTTTT
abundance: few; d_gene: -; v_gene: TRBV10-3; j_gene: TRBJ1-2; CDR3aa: CAISEFPGMPGYTF; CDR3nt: TGTGCCATCAGTGAGTTTCCGGGGATGCCTGGCTACACCTTC
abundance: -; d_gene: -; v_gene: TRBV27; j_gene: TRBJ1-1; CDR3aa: CASSTRRGPTEAFF; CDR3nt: TGTGCCAGCAGTACCAGGAGGGGCCCAACTGAAGCTTTCTTT
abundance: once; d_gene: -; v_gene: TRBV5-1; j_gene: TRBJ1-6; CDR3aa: CASSLDQDSPLHF; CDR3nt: TGCGCCAGCAGCTTGGATCAGGATTCACCCCTCCACTTT
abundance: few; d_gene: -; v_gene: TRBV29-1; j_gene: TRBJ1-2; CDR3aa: CSVEPGFYGYTF; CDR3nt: TGCAGCGTTGAGCCAGGGTTCTATGGCTACACCTTC
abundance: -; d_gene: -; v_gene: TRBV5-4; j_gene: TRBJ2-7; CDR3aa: CASSSKQGHEQYF; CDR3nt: TGTGCCAGCAGCTCTAAACAGGGACACGAGCAGTACTTC
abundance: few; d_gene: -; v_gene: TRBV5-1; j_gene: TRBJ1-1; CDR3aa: CASSLGVMNTEAFF; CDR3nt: TGCGCCAGCAGCTTGGGTGTAATGAACACTGAAGCTTTCTTT
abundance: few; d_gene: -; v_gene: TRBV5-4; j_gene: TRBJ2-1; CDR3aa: CASSSGTPGLLYNEQFF; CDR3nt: TGTGCCAGCAGCTCCGGGACTCCCGGCCTCCTCTACAATGAGCAGTTCTTC
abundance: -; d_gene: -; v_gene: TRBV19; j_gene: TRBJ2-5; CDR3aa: CASSITGSGETQYF; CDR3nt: TGTGCCAGTAGTATAACGGGCTCAGGGGAGACCCAGTACTTC
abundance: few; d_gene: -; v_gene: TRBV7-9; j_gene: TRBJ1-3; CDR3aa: CASSLARWGQQNTIYF; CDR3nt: TGTGCCAGCAGCTTAGCGCGCTGGGGGCAACAAAACACCATATATTTT
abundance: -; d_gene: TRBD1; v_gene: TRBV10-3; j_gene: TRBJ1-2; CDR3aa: CAISDTQTGVNYGYTF; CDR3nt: TGTGCCATCAGTGATACCCAAACAGGGGTCAACTATGGCTACACCTTC
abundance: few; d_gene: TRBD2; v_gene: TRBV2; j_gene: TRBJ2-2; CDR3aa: CASREGGIGELFF; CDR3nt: TGTGCCAGCAGGGAGGGAGGGATCGGGGAGCTGTTTTTT
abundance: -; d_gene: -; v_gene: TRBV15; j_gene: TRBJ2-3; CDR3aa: CATSSLGASTDTQYF; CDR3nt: TGTGCCACCAGCTCCCTGGGGGCTAGCACAGATACGCAGTATTTT
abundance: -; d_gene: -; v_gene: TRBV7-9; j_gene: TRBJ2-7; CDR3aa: CASSALAHSSYEQYF; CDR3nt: TGTGCCAGCTCGGCTCTCGCTCACAGCTCCTACGAGCAGTACTTC
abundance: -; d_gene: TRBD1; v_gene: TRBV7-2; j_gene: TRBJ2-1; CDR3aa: CASSYRQGIMVNEQFF; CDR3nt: TGTGCCAGCAGTTATAGACAGGGAATAATGGTAAATGAGCAGTTCTTC
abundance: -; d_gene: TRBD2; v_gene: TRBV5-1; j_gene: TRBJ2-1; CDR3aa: CASSFARTSGGTYNEQFF; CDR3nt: TGCGCCAGCAGCTTCGCCAGGACTAGCGGGGGGACTTACAATGAGCAGTTCTTC
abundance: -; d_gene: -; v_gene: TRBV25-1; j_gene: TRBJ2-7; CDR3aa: CATQPTRNYEQYF; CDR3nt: TGTGCCACCCAACCGACGAGGAACTACGAGCAGTACTTC
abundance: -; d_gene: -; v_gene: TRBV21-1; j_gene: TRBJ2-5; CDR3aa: CASSRLAGDETQYF; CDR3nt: TGTGCCAGCAGCAGACTAGCGGGGGACGAGACCCAGTACTTC
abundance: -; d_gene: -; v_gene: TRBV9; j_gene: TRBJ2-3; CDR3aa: CASSHSTDTQYF; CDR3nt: TGTGCCAGCAGTCATAGCACAGATACGCAGTATTTT
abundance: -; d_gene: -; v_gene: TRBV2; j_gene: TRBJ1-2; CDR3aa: CASSEAWGVYYGYTF; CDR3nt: TGTGCCAGCAGTGAGGCGTGGGGGGTCTACTATGGCTACACCTTC
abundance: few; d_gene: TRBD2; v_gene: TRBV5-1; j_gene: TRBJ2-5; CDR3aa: CASSLGTSGGNQETQYF; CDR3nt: TGCGCCAGCAGCCTCGGGACTAGCGGGGGGAATCAAGAGACCCAGTACTTC